This is a list of T cell receptor beta chains from one sample in a study of metastatic and nonmetastatic thyroid tumors. From the PCR reads, TCRdb re-called clones with MiXCR. Among 15,000 to 20,000 clones listed, around 13% were seen once. The source material was blood. Receptors originate from a female donor with papillary thyroid cancer or a benign thyroid nodule (not recorded which). Some clones in this sample may be carry-over from other donors' samples. Each CDR3 is given with its conserved first and last residue. D genes are given only for firm matches. Size tells how often a clone was seen (once, few, many) or the class of an expanded clone, and some rows leave it out.

d_gene,abundance,len,j_gene,v_gene,CDR3nt,CDR3aa
-,many,13,TRBJ2-7,TRBV10-3,TGTGCCATCAGTGGCGGACAGTACTACGAGCAGTACTTC,CAISGGQYYEQYF
-,-,14,TRBJ1-2,TRBV7-9,TGTGCCAGCAGCTTATTAGGGGCGGACTATGGCTACATCTTC,CASSLLGADYGYIF
TRBD1,many,15,TRBJ2-3,TRBV20-1,TGCAGTGCTCACCTTACAGGGGACCTCACAGATACGCAGTATTTT,CSAHLTGDLTDTQYF
-,few,12,TRBJ2-2,TRBV6-1,TGTGCCAGCACCACGAGCGCCGGGGAGCTGTTTTTT,CASTTSAGELFF
-,many,14,TRBJ2-6,TRBV5-1,TGCGCCAGCATGACCATTCCTGGGGCCAACGTCCTGACTTTC,CASMTIPGANVLTF
-,-,16,TRBJ1-5,TRBV28,TGTGCCAGCAGTCCGCCCCGGGCATGGGGAGATCAGCCCCAGCATTTT,CASSPPRAWGDQPQHF
TRBD2,medium-sized,15,TRBJ2-2,TRBV6-1,TGTGCCAGCAGCCTTGGACTAGCGGGCACCGGGGAGCTGTTTTTT,CASSLGLAGTGELFF
TRBD1,many,14,TRBJ2-2,TRBV5-4,TGTGCCAGCAGCTCGACAGGGAACACCGGGGAACTGTTTTTT,CASSSTGNTGELFF
TRBD2,-,15,TRBJ2-3,TRBV5-1,TGCGCCAGCGCCTATAGCGGGGGGGGCACAGATACGCAGTATTTT,CASAYSGGGTDTQYF
TRBD1,many,16,TRBJ1-5,TRBV6-6,TGTGCCAGCAGTTACTCCAGGACAGGAAGCAATCAGCCCCAGCATTTT,CASSYSRTGSNQPQHF
-,many,13,TRBJ1-1,TRBV12-3/TRBV12-4,TGTGCCAGCAGTTTACAGGGGAACACTGAAGCTTTCTTT,CASSLQGNTEAFF
-,many,14,TRBJ2-7,TRBV5-1,TGCGCCAGCAGCTTCCGGGGCATCTCCTACGAGCAGTACTTC,CASSFRGISYEQYF